The next 23 T cell receptor beta chains were all read from a single sample in a study of OX40 agonist ivuxolimab in advanced cancers. Assay: immunoSEQ multiplex PCR; the TCRdb copy retains only in-frame clones and omits some. This table holds approximately 63,000 clones, about nine tenths found once. The sample was CD4+ or CD8+ T cells sorted from blood, taken in a trial of the OX40 agonist ivuxolimab. These receptors all come from an adult with an advanced solid tumor such as melanoma, head and neck, liver or kidney cancer.

This chain links TRBV27 with TRBJ2-7; no reliable D call. CDR3 length: 14 residues. V was trimmed by 5 bases and J by 1 base, leaving 12 bases between them. Germline V gene sequence: CDR1 MNHEY, CDR2 SMNVEV (reference sequence). CDR3 nucleotide sequence: TGTGCCAGCAGTCCCTCCAGGAATTCCTACGAGCAGTACTTC. Protein: CASSPSRNSYEQYF.

V is TRBV25-1 and J is TRBJ1-5; a weak D match, TRBD1 (5 bases). CDR1 is MGHDK and CDR2 is SYGVNS in the germline V gene. Trimming removed 1 base from V and 5 bases from J, with 6 bases in between. This CDR3 region has 13 residues. The CDR3 here is CASSESGDQPQHF. The DNA of the CDR3 is TGTGCCAGCAGTGAATCGGGGGATCAGCCCCAGCATTTT.

The gene calls are TRBV25-1 and TRBJ1-4; D is possibly TRBD1 (6 bases). With 6 bases removed from V and 5 bases from J, the gap between germline ends came to 16 bases. This CDR3 has 15 residues. Germline lookup yields CDR1 MGHDK and CDR2 SYGVNS. CDR3 sequence: CASSAAQGENEKLFF. CDR3 sequence (DNA): TGTGCCAGCAGCGCCGCACAGGGAGAAAATGAAAAACTGTTTTTT.

This chain links TRBV5-1 with TRBJ2-1; 9 nucleotides align to TRBD2. J lost 7 bases, V lost 3 bases, and 11 bases had no gene match. Germline CDR1 is SGHRS and CDR2 is YFSETQ. This CDR3 region has 16 residues. The CDR3 spells CASSWASGDRRNEQFF. The CDR3 DNA is TGCGCCAGCAGCTGGGCTAGCGGGGACCGTCGGAATGAGCAGTTCTTC.

The chain combines TRBV5-1 with TRBJ1-4; possible D gene TRBD1, 5 bases. This CDR3 has 16 residues. CDR1 is SGHRS, CDR2 YFSETQ, per germline. The V and J ends lost 1 base and 5 bases respectively, with 15 bases between them. CDR3 bases: TGCGCCAGCAGCTTGTCCAGGGACCTTAAAAATGAAAAACTGTTTTTT. Amino acid sequence: CASSLSRDLKNEKLFF.

The V call is TRBV5-1, the J call TRBJ1-4; weak D call: TRBD1 (6 bases). Trimming cost V 0 bases and J 3 bases, with 15 bases left between them. CDR3 length: 17 amino acids. CDR1 and CDR2 from the germline V gene are SGHRS and YFSETQ. The CDR3 protein is CASSLVTGNTANEKLFF. The DNA of the CDR3 is TGCGCCAGCAGCTTGGTCACAGGGAATACAGCTAATGAAAAACTGTTTTTT.

The chain is built from TRBV6-6 and TRBJ1-2; D is unclear. The germline V gene has CDR1 MNHNY and CDR2 SVGAGI (reference sequence). The ends were cut back, 5 bases at V and 7 bases at J, with 14 bases in the middle. This CDR3 is 13 amino acids long. CDR3 amino acids: CASSPQEVSGYTF. The CDR3, as DNA: TGTGCCAGCAGTCCCCAGGAGGTTTCTGGCTACACCTTC.

This clone was observed once. This chain connects TRBV7-9 to TRBJ1-3, with D possibly being TRBD1 (5 bases). Germline V gene sequence: CDR1 SEHNR, CDR2 FQNEAQ (reference sequence). Trimming removed 0 bases at V and 4 bases at J, with 7 bases between. CDR3 length: 14 amino acids. The CDR3 DNA reads as TGTGCCAGCAGCTTAGCCAGGGCGGGAAACACCATATATTTT. As protein: CASSLARAGNTIYF.

The CDR3 nucleotides read TGCGCCAGCAGCTTGGCCGGGCAGGGGATTAACACCGGGGAGCTGTTTTTT. It yields the protein CASSLAGQGINTGELFF. The chain links TRBV5-1 to TRBJ2-2; D is perhaps TRBD1 (6 bases). CDR3 length: 17 amino acids. Trimming shortened V by 0 bases and J by 2 bases, and 14 bases separated the two germline ends. From germline, CDR1 is SGHRS and CDR2 YFSETQ.

This chain links TRBV2 with TRBJ1-2; TRBD1 aligns across 7 bases. V lost 6 bases to trimming and J lost 8 bases; unmatched junction nucleotides: 6. This CDR3 comprises 12 residues. The germline V gene has CDR1 SNHLY and CDR2 FYNNEI. The CDR3 bases are TGTGCCAGCAGGGAAACAGGGGTAGGCTACACCTTC. It is translated as CASRETGVGYTF.

The chain combines TRBV5-4 with TRBJ2-1; D may be TRBD1 (8 bases). The V end was cut by 4 bases, the J end by 5 bases, with 28 bases between. The CDR3 is 19 amino acids. Germline values: CDR1 SGHNT, CDR2 YYREEE (reference sequence). This chain's CDR3 is CASSRVGSQGGILDNEQFF. CDR3 sequence (DNA): TGTGCCAGCAGCAGAGTGGGTTCACAGGGGGGGATCCTGGACAATGAGCAGTTCTTC.

This chain links TRBV6-6 with TRBJ2-7; D possibly corresponds to TRBD2 (5 bases). This CDR3 region has 13 residues. Trimming left V 2 bases short and J 1 base short, with 6 bases between. Looked up from germline, CDR1 is MNHNY and CDR2 is SVGAGI (reference sequence). CDR3 protein: CASSYGESYEQYF. Written as DNA, the CDR3 is TGTGCCAGCAGTTACGGGGAGTCCTACGAGCAGTACTTC.

J is TRBJ2-1 and V is TRBV9; TRBD2 is a possible D gene (7 bases). This CDR3 is built from 15 residues. Germline CDR1 reads SGDLS; CDR2 reads YYNGEE. Trimming shortened V by 4 bases and J by 2 bases, and 13 bases separated the two germline ends. The CDR3 bases are TGTGCCAGCAGCCGCTTGGGGGGGCCCTACAATGAGCAGTTCTTC. It specifies CASSRLGGPYNEQFF.

The rearrangement joins TRBV7-6 to TRBJ2-5; unclear D gene. This CDR3 is built from 14 residues. Germline values: CDR1 SGHVS, CDR2 FNYEAQ. Trimming pared 5 bases from V and 1 base from J, leaving 11 bases between. The CDR3 here is CASSPGYSQETQYF. The CDR3 DNA is TGTGCCAGCAGCCCCGGTTACTCCCAAGAGACCCAGTACTTC.

The chain employs TRBV10-1 and TRBJ2-7; 9 bases align to TRBD2. Germline trimming cut 0 bases from V and 6 bases from J; bases unmatched to any gene: 6. The CDR3 extends over 15 amino acids. Germline values: CDR1 WNHNN, CDR2 SYGVQD (reference sequence). The CDR3 sequence: CASSESAGGTTEQYF. The CDR3 DNA sequence: TGCGCCAGCAGTGAGTCGGCGGGAGGGACCACCGAGCAGTACTTC.

V and J are TRBV27 and TRBJ2-7; TRBD2 aligns across 11 bases. Trimming cost V 2 bases and J 6 bases; bases outside gene matches: 3. This CDR3 is built from 14 residues. Per germline, CDR1 MNHEY and CDR2 SMNVEV (reference sequence). CDR3 nucleotide sequence: TGTGCCAGCAGTTTAATAGCGGGAGGGGGCGAGCAGTACTTC. Its protein product is CASSLIAGGGEQYF.

The genes are TRBV5-1 and TRBJ2-1; the match to TRBD2 covers 10 bases. Germline V gene lookup returns CDR1 SGHRS and CDR2 YFSETQ. Losses at the gene ends were 2 bases for V and 7 bases for J; bases not matched to a gene: 3. The CDR3 has 14 residues. The CDR3 coding sequence is TGCGCCAGCAGCTTCTCTAGCGGGAGTAATGAGCAGTTCTTC. The encoded protein is CASSFSSGSNEQFF.

This chain uses TRBV5-5 with TRBJ2-7; unclear D gene. Germline V gene sequence: CDR1 SGHKS, CDR2 YYEKEE (reference sequence). This CDR3 region has 12 residues. Trimming shortened V by 5 bases and J by 0 bases, and 6 bases separated the two germline ends. CDR3 sequence: CASSYSSYEQYF. Written as DNA, the CDR3 is TGTGCCAGCAGTTACAGCTCCTACGAGCAGTACTTC.

The chain has TRBV5-1 and TRBJ2-5; no clear D. The V gene lost 0 bases and the J gene lost 4 bases, with 7 bases spanning the gap. Germline V lookup: CDR1 SGHRS, CDR2 YFSETQ. This CDR3 has 13 amino acids. DNA for the CDR3: TGCGCCAGCAGCTTGGGGTTAGCAGAGACCCAGTACTTC. It codes for CASSLGLAETQYF. Complete variable domain (other parts from reference TRBV5-1 and TRBJ2-5): KAGVTQTPRYLIKTRGQQVTLSCSPISGHRSVSWYQQTPGQGLQFLFEYFSETQRNKGNFPGRFSGRQFSNSRSEMNVSTLELGDSALYLCASSLGLAETQYFGPGTRLLVL.

This rearrangement joins TRBV28 to TRBJ1-5; D might be TRBD1 (5 bases). Trimming removed 6 bases at V and 0 bases at J, with 12 bases between. This CDR3 is 15 amino acids long. Germline loops: CDR1 MDHEN, CDR2 SYDVKM. This chain's CDR3 is CASSPVGGSNQPQHF. CDR3 DNA sequence: TGTGCCAGCAGCCCAGTCGGGGGTAGCAATCAGCCCCAGCATTTT. Supplemented by reference TRBV28 and TRBJ1-5, the full variable domain reads DVKVTQSSRYLVKRTGEKVFLECVQDMDHENMFWYRQDPGLGLRLIYFSYDVKMKEKGDIPEGYSVSREKKERFSLILESASTNQTSMYLCASSPVGGSNQPQHFGDGTRLSIL.

The chain uses TRBV21-1 and TRBJ2-5; TRBD2, as called in the table, went unchecked against the DNA. TRBV21-1 is a pseudogene locus. The CDR3 loop spans 16 amino acids. The CDR3 DNA sequence: TGTGCCAGCAGCACCGATCGGGGCGGGATACGTGAGACCCAGTACTTC. Residues: CASSTDRGGIRETQYF.

The chain carries TRBV5-1 and TRBJ2-5, with 7 bases lining up with TRBD1. Per germline, CDR1 SGHRS and CDR2 YFSETQ. The CDR3 length is 15 residues. The J segment lost 3 bases and the V segment lost 0 bases, leaving 5 bases of the junction unmatched. CDR3 sequence: CASSLAPQGEETQYF. DNA for the CDR3: TGCGCCAGCAGCTTGGCACCGCAGGGGGAAGAGACCCAGTACTTC.

This chain connects TRBV18 to TRBJ1-1; possible D gene TRBD1, 5 bases. The germline V gene encodes CDR1 KGHSH and CDR2 LQKENI. Trimming removed 2 bases at V and 3 bases at J, with 7 bases between. The CDR3 totals 13 residues. In nucleotides, the CDR3 is TGTGCCAGCTCACCAGGGGCCGACACTGAAGCTTTCTTT. Its protein product is CASSPGADTEAFF.